The 30 T cell receptor beta chains given below trace back to one sample, sequenced in a study of T cells in Graves' hyperthyroidism and ophthalmopathy. RNA transcripts gave rise to amplified TCR beta CDR3 regions. HTBI primers were used for first-round RT-PCR of the TCR CDR3. TCRdb called the multiplex PCR reads again in MiXCR, with one record for every CDR3 protein. This sample has 700,000 to 850,000 distinct CDR3 sequences; roughly a third occur once, and the top ten carry 31%. Source material: blood. These receptors were collected from a woman between 35 and 50 years old with Graves' hyperthyroidism.

This clonotype came up many times. The chain couples TRBV12-3 or TRBV12-4 to TRBJ1-5, with D uncertain. This CDR3 comprises 11 residues. Deletions cut 5 bases from V and 4 bases from J, with 3 bases between. CDR3 nucleotides: TGTGCCAGCAGTATGAATCAGCCCCAGCATTTT. Its translation: CASSMNQPQHF.

This clonotype was counted many times. This sequence joins TRBV4-1 and TRBJ1-1; D unclear. V shed 0 bases and J shed 7 bases, with 6 bases lying between them. The CDR3 is 12 residues long. Germline CDR1 and CDR2: MGHRA and YSYEKL. The CDR3 coding sequence is TGCGCCAGCAGCCAAGATCGGAGTGAAGCTTTCTTT. Translation gives CASSQDRSEAFF.

Many counts were recorded for this clonotype. This sequence may be a read error, since a much larger clone differs from it by one base. This chain connects TRBV24-1 to TRBJ2-6; D is unresolved. Trimming took 6 bases from V and 0 from J, leaving 2 bases between them. CDR3 length equals 13 residues. Germline loops: CDR1 KGHDR, CDR2 SFDVKD. CDR3 residues: CATSPSGANVLTF. CDR3 coding DNA: TGTGCCACCAGTCCCTCTGGGGCCAACGTCCTGACTTTC.

V and J are TRBV19 and TRBJ2-7, with 7 bases fitting TRBD2. The germline gives CDR1 LNHDA, CDR2 SQIVND (reference sequence). V shed 3 bases and J 7 bases; nucleotides not matched to a gene: 9. This CDR3 region has 14 residues. The CDR3 reads CASSIAGDPNEQYF. In DNA, the CDR3 is TGTGCCAGTAGTATTGCGGGGGACCCCAATGAGCAGTACTTC.

The chain combines TRBV25-1 with TRBJ1-4; unclear D gene. CDR1 and CDR2 from the germline V gene are MGHDK and SYGVNS. The CDR3 has 12 residues. Between the trimmed V and J ends, which lost 5 bases and 10 bases, there was a span of 11 bases. CDR3 sequence: CASSLSARKLFF. For the CDR3, the DNA is TGTGCCAGCAGTTTATCGGCCCGAAAACTGTTTTTT.

This chain links TRBV30 with TRBJ2-5; 8 positions match TRBD2. V trimming: 3 bases; J trimming: 3 bases; junction bases outside the gene matches: 12. CDR3 length equals 16 residues. Germline V lookup: CDR1 GTSNPN, CDR2 SVGIG (reference sequence). The CDR3 is CAWRASFGLAKETQYF. In nucleotides, the CDR3 is TGTGCCTGGAGGGCAAGCTTCGGACTAGCTAAAGAGACCCAGTACTTC.

This chain links TRBV7-3 with TRBJ2-3, with a tentative D call TRBD1 (6 bases). The CDR3 loop spans 15 amino acids. V was pared by 2 bases and J by 3 bases, with 12 bases between. Germline values: CDR1 SGHTA, CDR2 FQGTGA. The CDR3 loop is CASSLQGSGTDTQYF. In nucleotides, the CDR3 is TGTGCCAGCAGCTTACAGGGGAGTGGAACAGATACGCAGTATTTT.

This clonotype occurred many times. This chain connects TRBV11-2 to TRBJ1-1, with a tentative D call TRBD1 (5 bases). The CDR3 covers 15 residues. Germline values: CDR1 SGHAT, CDR2 FQNNGV. V was pared by 6 bases and J by 1 base, with 15 bases between. DNA for the CDR3: TGTGCCAGCAGACACTCGGGACGGAAGAACACTGAAGCTTTCTTT. This encodes CASRHSGRKNTEAFF.

This clonotype has ten or more counts. The chain uses TRBV10-3 and TRBJ1-4; D call uncertain. Trimming stripped 10 bases from V and 6 bases from J, with 12 bases between. The CDR3 is 12 amino acids. Germline CDR1 ENHRY, CDR2 SYGVKD. As DNA, the CDR3 is TGTGCCACTACCTACGGTGATGAAAAACTGTTTTTT. As protein: CATTYGDEKLFF.

This clonotype was counted ten times or more. This chain uses TRBV29-1 with TRBJ1-1; a weak D match, TRBD1 (5 bases). The germline gives CDR1 SQVTM, CDR2 ANQGSEA. The CDR3 totals 13 residues. The V gene lost 6 bases and the J gene lost 0 bases, with 11 bases spanning the gap. The CDR3 spells CSVIGTVNTEAFF. The CDR3 nucleotides read TGCAGCGTCATCGGGACTGTGAACACTGAAGCTTTCTTT.

This clonotype was counted ten times or more. This chain links TRBV6-5 with TRBJ1-4; the D gene is possibly TRBD1 (6 bases). The V gene's germline CDR1 is MNHEY and CDR2 SVGAGI. This CDR3 is 14 amino acids long. Trimming took 6 bases from V and 5 from J, leaving 13 bases between them. CDR3 bases: TGTGCCAGCAGCAAACAGGGACGAAATGAAAAACTGTTTTTT. Protein: CASSKQGRNEKLFF.

The V gene is TRBV12-3 or TRBV12-4, the J gene TRBJ2-5; 7 bases align to TRBD1. Unmatched junction bases numbered 8, after V lost 3 bases and J lost 4 bases. CDR3 length equals 15 residues. The CDR3 nucleotides read TGTGCCAGCAGTTTCAGGGGGAGTAGAGGAGAGACCCAGTACTTC. It is translated as CASSFRGSRGETQYF.

This sequence joins TRBV6-6 and TRBJ2-2; D is undetermined. This CDR3 spans 14 amino acids. Germline assignment: CDR1 MNHNY and CDR2 SVGAGI (reference sequence). V lost 7 bases and J 0 bases, leaving 9 bases between the germline ends. CDR3 nucleotides: TGTGCCAGCATTGTACGATCGAACACCGGGGAGCTGTTTTTT. Amino acid sequence: CASIVRSNTGELFF.

This clonotype was recorded at least ten times. The chain combines TRBV7-9 with TRBJ1-5; possible D gene TRBD1, 5 bases. There are 14 residues in the CDR3. Germline V gene data show CDR1 as SEHNR and CDR2 as FQNEAQ (reference sequence). Trimming took off 4 bases at V and 1 base at J, with 8 bases between the two ends. In nucleotides, the CDR3 is TGTGCCAGCAGCTCCAGGGAGAGCAATCAGCCCCAGCATTTT. This translates into CASSSRESNQPQHF. The complete variable domain, with remaining parts taken from reference TRBV7-9 and TRBJ1-5, reads DTGVSQNPRHKITKRGQNVTFRCDPISEHNRLYWYRQTLGQGPEFLTYFQNEAQLEKSRLLSDRFSAERPKGSFSTLEIQRTEQGDSAMYLCASSSRESNQPQHFGDGTRLSIL.

The chain employs TRBV7-9 and TRBJ1-4; unclear D gene. This CDR3 has 19 amino acids. Looked up from germline, CDR1 is SEHNR and CDR2 is FQNEAQ (reference sequence). Trimming stripped 2 bases from V and 0 bases from J, with 19 bases between. The CDR3 nucleotides read TGTGCCAGCAGCTTATCGTTTGAGACGCGGATCGCAACTAATGAAAAACTGTTTTTT. Protein product: CASSLSFETRIATNEKLFF.

This clonotype was picked up many times. The chain's CDR3 is CASSIGAGQNSPLHF. For the CDR3, the DNA is TGTGCCAGTAGTATCGGGGCAGGACAGAATTCACCCCTCCACTTT. The chain is built from TRBV19 and TRBJ1-6; a possible D gene is TRBD1 (6 bases). Looked up from germline, CDR1 is LNHDA and CDR2 is SQIVND (reference sequence). Deletions cut 3 bases from V and 7 bases from J, with 13 bases between. The CDR3 loop spans 15 amino acids.

About this clonotype: Given a much more abundant clone one base away, this may be a read error. This sequence joins TRBV7-8 and TRBJ1-6, with D maybe TRBD1 (6 bases). Looked up from germline, CDR1 is SGHVS and CDR2 is FQNEAQ. This CDR3 contains 16 residues. The DNA for the CDR3 is TGTGCCGGCAGCCTAGGCCAGGGGCCCTATAATTCACCCCTCCACTTT. Amino acids: CAGSLGQGPYNSPLHF.

The chain couples TRBV29-1 to TRBJ2-1; TRBD2 agrees at 9 bases. Germline values: CDR1 SQVTM, CDR2 ANQGSEA. The V gene end was trimmed by 5 bases and the J gene end by 8 bases; junction bases not matched to a gene: 10. This CDR3 is built from 14 residues. CDR3 coding DNA: TGCAGCGTTTCACCCGGGACTAGCCTTGATGAGCAGTTCTTC. Residues: CSVSPGTSLDEQFF.

The V and J genes are TRBV29-1 and TRBJ2-7; possible D gene TRBD2, 7 bases. The germline V and J ends were trimmed by 4 bases and 2 bases, with 9 bases remaining between them. This CDR3 is 12 amino acids long. Germline-derived CDR1 and CDR2 are SQVTM and ANQGSEA. The CDR3 loop reads CSVGGGTYEQYF. As DNA, the CDR3 is TGCAGCGTTGGCGGGGGCACCTACGAGCAGTACTTC.

Comments on this clonotype: Germline is not matched at one junction end, which may reflect a read error. The chain carries TRBV7-2 and TRBJ1-3; D perhaps matches TRBD1 (5 bases). Germline V CDR1 and CDR2: SGHTA, FQGNSA. The CDR3 has 19 amino acids. CDR3 region: CASSLVPPGTSSSGNTIHF. The DNA for the CDR3 is TGTGCCAGCAGCTTAGTGCCCCCCGGGACGTCGAGCTCTGGAAACACCATACATTTT.

The V gene is TRBV2, the J gene TRBJ2-1, with TRBD2 identical over 7 bases. The CDR3 runs to 17 residues. J lost 5 bases, V lost 6 bases, and 16 bases had no gene match. The germline gives CDR1 SNHLY, CDR2 FYNNEI. The CDR3 reads CASRSYVGGGTNNEQFF. CDR3 nucleotides: TGTGCCAGCAGATCCTACGTTGGGGGGGGGACGAACAATGAGCAGTTCTTC.

This clonotype was counted once. The final CDR3 position lacks the conserved phenylalanine or tryptophan, pointing to a likely read error. The chain employs TRBV6-5 and TRBJ1-1; 8 nucleotides match TRBD1. V shed 6 bases and J 3 bases; nucleotides not matched to a gene: 6. The CDR3 runs to 14 residues. Germline-derived CDR1 and CDR2 are MNHEY and SVGAGI. The CDR3 DNA is TGTGCCAGCAGCCTAGGACAGGGTGACACTGAAGCTTTCCTT. Its protein is CASSLGQGDTEAFL.

This clonotype showed up just a few times. The chain uses TRBV7-9 and TRBJ1-2, with D uncertain. Germline CDR1 reads SEHNR; CDR2 reads FQNEAQ (reference sequence). Trimming left V 5 bases short and J 8 bases short, with 12 bases between. The CDR3 extends over 12 amino acids. In DNA form, the CDR3 reads TGTGCCAGCAGCAGGCAATTCGCCGGCTACACCTTC. Translated: CASSRQFAGYTF.

The V gene is TRBV7-9, the J gene TRBJ2-3; D might be TRBD2 (6 bases). CDR3 length equals 16 residues. CDR1 is SEHNR, CDR2 FQNEAQ, per germline (reference sequence). The ends were cut back, 1 base at V and 0 bases at J, with 11 bases in the middle. The CDR3 spells CASSLDRRGSTDTQYF. The CDR3 coding sequence is TGTGCCAGCAGCTTAGATCGTCGGGGGAGCACAGATACGCAGTATTTT.

This clonotype was found many times. This chain joins TRBV2 and TRBJ2-5; 15 bases are a match to TRBD2. V lost 3 bases, J lost 0 bases, and 5 bases stayed unmatched. Germline V lookup: CDR1 SNHLY, CDR2 FYNNEI. The CDR3 consists of 18 residues. CDR3 DNA sequence: TGTGCCAGCAGTGAGGGACTAGCGGGGGGTCCGAACCAAGAGACCCAGTACTTC. The encoded protein is CASSEGLAGGPNQETQYF.

This clonotype was picked up many times. The chain links TRBV6-5 to TRBJ1-6; a possible D gene is TRBD1 (6 bases). CDR3 length equals 13 residues. The germline CDR1 and CDR2 sequences are MNHEY and SVGAGI. Trimming stripped 2 bases from V and 7 bases from J, with 6 bases between. The DNA for the CDR3 is TGTGCCAGCAGTTACACAGGGAATTCACCCCTCCACTTT. This encodes CASSYTGNSPLHF.

This clonotype was detected many times. The gene calls are TRBV5-1 and TRBJ1-5; D not certain. The V end was cut by 5 bases, the J end by 0 bases, with 9 bases between. The CDR3 spans 14 residues. Per germline, CDR1 SGHRS and CDR2 YFSETQ. CDR3 residues: CASRAGLSNQPQHF. In DNA, the CDR3 is TGCGCCAGCAGGGCAGGCCTTAGCAATCAGCCCCAGCATTTT.

The table lists this clonotype with many counts. This sequence joins TRBV29-1 and TRBJ1-4; tentative D call: TRBD1 (5 bases). Trimming shortened V by 4 bases and J by 4 bases, and 10 bases separated the two germline ends. Germline CDR1 and CDR2: SQVTM and ANQGSEA. This CDR3 is built from 13 residues. CDR3 protein: CSVAGPGNEKLFF. The DNA for the CDR3 is TGCAGCGTTGCAGGGCCTGGTAATGAAAAACTGTTTTTT.

The chain joins TRBV27 to TRBJ2-7; 9 nucleotides line up with TRBD1. The CDR3 runs 14 residues. CDR1 is MNHEY and CDR2 is SMNVEV in the germline V gene (reference sequence). V shed 6 bases, J shed 7 bases, and the junction held 10 bases outside the gene matches. Here the CDR3 reads CASRRQGVVWEQYF. The CDR3 DNA reads as TGTGCCAGCAGACGACAGGGGGTAGTTTGGGAGCAGTACTTC.

This clonotype turned up a few times. The chain carries TRBV25-1 and TRBJ2-3, with TRBD2 matching over 9 bases. Germline V gene lookup returns CDR1 MGHDK and CDR2 SYGVNS. The CDR3 contains 19 residues. V shed 3 bases and J 1 base; nucleotides not matched to a gene: 14. The CDR3, as DNA: TGTGCCAGCAGTGATGGAGCGGGGGGTCCGGTTGAGGGCACAGATACGCAGTATTTT. Translated, it gives CASSDGAGGPVEGTDTQYF.